The 19 T cell receptor beta chains given below trace back to one sample, sequenced in a study of OX40 agonist ivuxolimab in advanced cancers. The method was immunoSEQ multiplex PCR; TCRdb's version includes in-frame clones alone and lacks a portion of them. The sample has 72,000 or so clones; over 75% are singletons. Here the sequenced sample was CD4+ or CD8+ T cells sorted from blood, taken in a trial of the OX40 agonist ivuxolimab. The source of these receptors is an adult with an advanced solid tumor such as melanoma, head and neck, liver or kidney cancer.

The chain uses TRBV9 and TRBJ1-2; D possibly corresponds to TRBD1 (6 bases). The CDR3 runs to 14 residues. Trimming took off 4 bases at V and 2 bases at J, with 12 bases between the two ends. CDR1 SGDLS and CDR2 YYNGEE come from the germline V gene. CDR3 amino acids: CASSSDSWNYGYTF. Written as DNA, the CDR3 is TGTGCCAGCAGCTCGGACAGCTGGAACTATGGCTACACCTTC.

The chain has TRBV7-9 and TRBJ2-7; D possibly corresponds to TRBD1 (5 bases). V dropped 2 bases and J dropped 4 bases, with 9 bases sitting between them. This CDR3 is built from 13 residues. CDR1 and CDR2 from the germline V gene are SEHNR and FQNEAQ (reference sequence). CDR3 nucleotide sequence: TGTGCCAGCAGCTTAAGGGGTACATACGAGCAGTACTTC. Its protein product is CASSLRGTYEQYF.

The chain links TRBV5-1 to TRBJ2-3; a weak D match, TRBD2 (5 bases). The V end lost 4 bases, the J end lost 0 bases, and 9 bases lay between the germline ends. The CDR3 length is 14 residues. Germline V gene data show CDR1 as SGHRS and CDR2 as YFSETQ. The CDR3 nucleotides read TGCGCCAGCAGCGCCGGACTTAGCACAGATACGCAGTATTTT. It is translated as CASSAGLSTDTQYF. The full variable domain, in which reference TRBV5-1 and TRBJ2-3 provide the parts outside the CDR3, is KAGVTQTPRYLIKTRGQQVTLSCSPISGHRSVSWYQQTPGQGLQFLFEYFSETQRNKGNFPGRFSGRQFSNSRSEMNVSTLELGDSALYLCASSAGLSTDTQYFGPGTRLTVL.

The sample holds a few counts of this clone. For the CDR3, the DNA is TGTGCCAGCGGGCTAAAGCCCCAGCATTTT. Its protein is CASGLKPQHF. The V and J genes are TRBV2 and TRBJ1-5; D is unclear. CDR3 length: 10 residues. The V end lost 8 bases, the J end lost 8 bases, and 7 bases lay between the germline ends. Germline CDR1 SNHLY, CDR2 FYNNEI.

This sequence joins TRBV2 and TRBJ1-2, with D unclear. The CDR3 is 12 amino acids. Per germline, CDR1 SNHLY and CDR2 FYNNEI. Trimming pared 0 bases from V and 4 bases from J, leaving 3 bases between. In DNA, the CDR3 is TGTGCCAGCAGTGAAGCAGGCTATGGCTACACCTTC. This encodes CASSEAGYGYTF.

This sequence joins TRBV11-2 and TRBJ2-3; tentatively, D is TRBD1 or TRBD2 (5 bases each). Trimming took 3 bases from V and 5 from J, leaving 12 bases between them. Germline V gene sequence: CDR1 SGHAT, CDR2 FQNNGV. The CDR3 is 14 amino acids. The CDR3, as DNA: TGTGCCAGCAGCTTCTCGAGTGGGGGAGATACGCAGTATTTT. The encoded protein is CASSFSSGGDTQYF.

This chain links TRBV11-3 with TRBJ2-7; 8 bases map to TRBD2. Germline CDR1 SGHNT, CDR2 YENEEA. V trimming: 5 bases; J trimming: 2 bases; junction bases outside the gene matches: 8. The CDR3 is 15 residues long. The CDR3 nucleotides are TGTGCCAGCAGCATGCCAGCGGGGGTGGCCTACGAGCAGTACTTC. This gives the protein CASSMPAGVAYEQYF.

The chain couples TRBV9 to TRBJ1-3; the D is unclear. Trimming removed 2 bases at V and 0 bases at J, with 12 bases between. Germline CDR1 reads SGDLS; CDR2 reads YYNGEE. This CDR3 contains 16 residues. The CDR3 loop reads CASSVSGASSGNTIYF. The DNA for the CDR3 is TGTGCCAGCAGCGTGAGCGGCGCGAGCTCTGGAAACACCATATATTTT.

This clone was seen once. At one end, the junction sequence differs from germline, possibly due to a read error. This rearrangement joins TRBV25-1 to TRBJ2-3, with D perhaps TRBD2 (6 bases). This CDR3 comprises 16 residues. Germline CDR1 is MGHDK and CDR2 is SYGVNS. The CDR3 region is CASSEYGPPTAGTQRF. CDR3 nucleotides: TGTGCCAGCAGTGAATATGGGCCCCCGACTGCGGGGACCCAGCGTTTT.

The rearrangement links TRBV18 to TRBJ2-7; D ambiguous. The germline V gene has CDR1 KGHSH and CDR2 LQKENI. V gave up 0 bases and J gave up 9 bases, with 18 bases separating them. CDR3 length: 15 residues. The CDR3 nucleotides read TGTGCCAGCTCACCACCAAGTGTCCAAGTGGGTGTGCAGTACTTC. As protein: CASSPPSVQVGVQYF.

For the CDR3, the DNA is TGTGCCAGCAGCCAAGTTGGTGGGGCCTACAATGAGCAGTTCTTC. This gives the protein CASSQVGGAYNEQFF. The chain uses TRBV14 and TRBJ2-1; D is undetermined. This CDR3 region has 15 residues. Germline values: CDR1 SGHDN, CDR2 FVKESK. V lost 1 base and J lost 2, with 9 bases in between.

A note on this clone: One end of the junction fails to match germline, which may point to a read error. V usage is TRBV6-1 and J usage is TRBJ2-1, with 7 positions matching TRBD2. Germline CDR1 is MNHNS and CDR2 is SASEGT. The CDR3 is 13 amino acids. In DNA form, the CDR3 reads TGTGCCAGCAGTGAAGACCTCGGGGCTAGCGGAATCTTC. Encoded protein: CASSEDLGASGIF.

The CDR3 spells CASNSGNASYEQYF. The CDR3 DNA reads as TGTGCCAGCAATAGCGGGAATGCGTCCTACGAGCAGTACTTC. The chain recombines TRBV6-4 with TRBJ2-7, with TRBD2 identical over 8 bases. This CDR3 region has 14 residues. V dropped 7 bases and J dropped 1; count of bases not matched to a gene: 6. CDR1 and CDR2 (germline): MRHNA, SNTAGT.

V is TRBV7-8 and J is TRBJ1-3; a weak D match, TRBD1 (5 bases). V was shortened by 2 bases and J by 4 bases, with 9 bases between the two germline ends. Germline CDR1 reads SGHVS; CDR2 reads FQNEAQ. The CDR3 has 14 amino acids. CDR3 region: CASSLTRGGNTIYF. The DNA of the CDR3 is TGTGCCAGCAGCTTAACAAGGGGAGGAAACACCATATATTTT.

The chain has TRBV27 and TRBJ2-5; 14 positions agree with TRBD2. The J segment lost 7 bases and the V segment lost 3 bases, leaving 7 bases of the junction unmatched. CDR3 length: 16 residues. Germline CDR1 MNHEY, CDR2 SMNVEV (reference sequence). The DNA of the CDR3 is TGTGCCAGCAGTTTTGGGACTAGCGGGAGTAGAGGGACCCAGTACTTC. Translated, it gives CASSFGTSGSRGTQYF.

The chain has TRBV5-1 and TRBJ2-1; D call uncertain. V was cut by 0 bases and J by 0 bases, with 10 bases left in between. CDR1 and CDR2 from the germline V gene are SGHRS and YFSETQ. This CDR3 has 16 residues. For the CDR3, the DNA is TGCGCCAGCAGCTTGGAGTTAGGTAACTCCTACAATGAGCAGTTCTTC. Translated: CASSLELGNSYNEQFF.

The rearrangement links TRBV10-3 to TRBJ1-1; weak D call: TRBD1 (6 bases). Between the trimmed V and J ends, which lost 4 bases and 4 bases, there was a span of 16 bases. CDR1 is ENHRY, CDR2 SYGVKD, per germline. The CDR3 spans 15 residues. CDR3 residues: CAISGSAGAITEAFF. The CDR3 coding sequence is TGTGCCATCAGTGGGTCGGCGGGGGCGATCACTGAAGCTTTCTTT.

This clone was detected once. The chain combines TRBV11-2 with TRBJ2-1; possible D gene TRBD1, 5 bases. Germline V gene sequence: CDR1 SGHAT, CDR2 FQNNGV. V shed 5 bases and J shed 0 bases, with 11 bases lying between them. The length of the CDR3 is 15 residues. CDR3 sequence: CASSTQGNSYNEQFF. CDR3 nucleotide sequence: TGTGCCAGCAGCACTCAGGGTAACTCCTACAATGAGCAGTTCTTC.

The V call is TRBV5-1, the J call TRBJ1-4; D is uncertain. Per germline, CDR1 SGHRS and CDR2 YFSETQ. The germline V and J ends were trimmed by 5 bases and 6 bases, with 8 bases remaining between them. This CDR3 is 12 amino acids long. The CDR3 DNA reads as TGCGCCAGCAGAGACGGGTATGAAAAACTGTTTTTT. The encoded protein is CASRDGYEKLFF.